The T cell receptor (beta chain) under discussion was sequenced for a study of shared clonotypes between healthy human individuals. Study information: The donor pool was made up of two women and three men aged 18 to 49.

Trimming removed 7 bases at V and 0 bases at J, with 12 bases between. The CDR3 consists of 14 residues. From germline, CDR1 is MNHEY and CDR2 SVGAGI. Profiled with immunoSEQ multiplex PCR; TCRdb holds only in-frame clones, not every one. The sample contains 1,500,000 or so clones, approximately 98.5% of which appear only once. Whole-study results and caveats: Among four donors, approximately 5% of naive CD4 clonotypes were found in common.

As to this clone: Its antigen is not known.

The chain joins TRBV6-5 to TRBJ1-2; D is uncertain. The clonotype was recovered from a man aged 30 to 45 in good health. The sequenced sample was naive CD4+ T cells sorted from blood. Subset described: CD45RA+ positively selected. The CDR3 is CASTQVRANYGYTF. The DNA for the CDR3 is TGTGCCAGCACCCAAGTGAGAGCTAACTATGGCTACACCTTC.